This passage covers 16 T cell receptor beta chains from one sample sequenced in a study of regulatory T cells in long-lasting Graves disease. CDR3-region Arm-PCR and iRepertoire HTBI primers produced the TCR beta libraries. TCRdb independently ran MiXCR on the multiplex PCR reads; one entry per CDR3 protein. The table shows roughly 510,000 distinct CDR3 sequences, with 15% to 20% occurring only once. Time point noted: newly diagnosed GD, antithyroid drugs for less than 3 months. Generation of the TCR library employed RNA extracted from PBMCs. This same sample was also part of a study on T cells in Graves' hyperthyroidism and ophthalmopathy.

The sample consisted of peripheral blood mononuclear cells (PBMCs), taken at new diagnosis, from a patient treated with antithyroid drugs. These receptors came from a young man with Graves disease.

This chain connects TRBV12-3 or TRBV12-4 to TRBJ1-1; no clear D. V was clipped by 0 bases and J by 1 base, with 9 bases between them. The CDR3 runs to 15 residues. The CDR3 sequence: CASSLAPGRNTEAFF. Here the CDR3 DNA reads TGTGCCAGCAGTTTAGCCCCCGGGCGGAACACTGAAGCTTTCTTT.

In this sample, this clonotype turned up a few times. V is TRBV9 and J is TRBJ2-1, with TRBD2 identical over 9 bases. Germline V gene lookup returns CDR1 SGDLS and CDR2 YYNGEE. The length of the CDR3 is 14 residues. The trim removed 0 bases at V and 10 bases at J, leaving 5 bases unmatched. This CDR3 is CASSVGEAGGEQFF. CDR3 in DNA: TGTGCCAGCAGCGTAGGGGAAGCGGGGGGCGAGCAGTTCTTC.

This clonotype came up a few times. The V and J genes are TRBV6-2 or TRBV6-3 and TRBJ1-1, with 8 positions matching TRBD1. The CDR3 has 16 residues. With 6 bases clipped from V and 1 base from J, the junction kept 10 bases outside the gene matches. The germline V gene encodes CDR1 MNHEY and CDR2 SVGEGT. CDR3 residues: CASRPPGQATNTEAFF. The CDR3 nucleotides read TGTGCCAGCAGGCCTCCGGGACAGGCGACGAACACTGAAGCTTTCTTT.

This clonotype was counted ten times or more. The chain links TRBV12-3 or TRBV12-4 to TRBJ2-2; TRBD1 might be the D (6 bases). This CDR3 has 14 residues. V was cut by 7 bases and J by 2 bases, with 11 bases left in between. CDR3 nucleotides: TGTGCCAGCATCTCGGACAGAAACACCGGGGAGCTGTTTTTT. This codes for CASISDRNTGELFF.

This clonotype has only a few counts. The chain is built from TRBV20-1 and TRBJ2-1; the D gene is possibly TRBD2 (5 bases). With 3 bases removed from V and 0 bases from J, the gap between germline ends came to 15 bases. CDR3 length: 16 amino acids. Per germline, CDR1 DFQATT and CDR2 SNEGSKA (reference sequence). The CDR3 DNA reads TGCAGTGCTAGGGGTGGGAGACAAACCTCCTACAATGAGCAGTTCTTC. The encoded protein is CSARGGRQTSYNEQFF.

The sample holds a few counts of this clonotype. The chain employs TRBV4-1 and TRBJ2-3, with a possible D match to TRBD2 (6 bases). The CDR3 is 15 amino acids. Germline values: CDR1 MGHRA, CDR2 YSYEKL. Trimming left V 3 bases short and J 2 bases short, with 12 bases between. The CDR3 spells CASSQAAGSTDTQYF. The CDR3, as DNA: TGCGCCAGCAGCCAGGCCGCGGGGTCCACAGATACGCAGTATTTT.

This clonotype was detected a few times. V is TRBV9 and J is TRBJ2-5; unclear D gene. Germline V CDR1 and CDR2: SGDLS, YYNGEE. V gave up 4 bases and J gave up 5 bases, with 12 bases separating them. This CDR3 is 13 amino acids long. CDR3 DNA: TGTGCCAGCAGCCCGGCCGGGCCGGAGACCCAGTACTTC. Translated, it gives CASSPAGPETQYF. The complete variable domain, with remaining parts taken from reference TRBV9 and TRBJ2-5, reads DSGVTQTPKHLITATGQRVTLRCSPRSGDLSVYWYQQSLDQGLQFLIQYYNGEERAKGNILERFSAQQFPDLHSELNLSSLELGDSALYFCASSPAGPETQYFGPGTRLLVL.

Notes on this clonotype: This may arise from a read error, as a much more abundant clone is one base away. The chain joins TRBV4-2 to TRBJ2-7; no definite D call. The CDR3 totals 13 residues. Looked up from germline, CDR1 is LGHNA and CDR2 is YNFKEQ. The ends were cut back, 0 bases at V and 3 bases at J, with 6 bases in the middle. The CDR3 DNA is TGTGCCAGCAGCCAAGACCAGTACTACGAGCAGTACTTC. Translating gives CASSQDQYYEQYF.

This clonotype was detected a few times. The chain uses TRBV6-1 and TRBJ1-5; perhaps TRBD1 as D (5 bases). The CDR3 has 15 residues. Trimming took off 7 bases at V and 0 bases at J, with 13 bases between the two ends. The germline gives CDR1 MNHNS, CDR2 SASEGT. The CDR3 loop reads CASTPGGGSNQPQHF. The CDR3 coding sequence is TGTGCCAGCACCCCGGGCGGGGGTAGCAATCAGCCCCAGCATTTT.

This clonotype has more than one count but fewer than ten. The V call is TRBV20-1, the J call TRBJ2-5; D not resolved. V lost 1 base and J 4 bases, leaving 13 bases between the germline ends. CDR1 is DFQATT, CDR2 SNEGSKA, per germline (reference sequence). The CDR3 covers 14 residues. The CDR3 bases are TGCAGTGCTAGAGTACCGGGCCCGACAGAGACCCAGTACTTC. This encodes CSARVPGPTETQYF.

This CDR3 is CASSSGGLEGNEQFF. The CDR3 nucleotides are TGTGCCAGCAGCTCCGGCGGGCTAGAAGGGAATGAGCAGTTCTTC. This rearrangement joins TRBV11-3 to TRBJ2-1; maybe TRBD2 (5 bases). V was pared by 4 bases and J by 7 bases, with 17 bases between. Germline V CDR1 and CDR2: SGHNT, YENEEA. The CDR3 totals 15 residues.

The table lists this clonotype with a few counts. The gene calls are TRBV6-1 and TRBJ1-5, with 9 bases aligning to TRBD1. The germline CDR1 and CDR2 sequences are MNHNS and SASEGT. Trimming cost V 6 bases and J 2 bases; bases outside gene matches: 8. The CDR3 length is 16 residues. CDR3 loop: CASSRFRQGGNQPQHF. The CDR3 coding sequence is TGTGCCAGCAGCCGTTTCCGACAGGGGGGCAATCAGCCCCAGCATTTT.

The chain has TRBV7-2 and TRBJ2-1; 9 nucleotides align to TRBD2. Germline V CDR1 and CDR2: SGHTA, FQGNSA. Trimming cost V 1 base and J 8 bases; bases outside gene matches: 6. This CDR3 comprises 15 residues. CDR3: CASSLVVLAGHEQFF. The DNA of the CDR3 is TGTGCCAGCAGCTTAGTAGTCCTAGCGGGACATGAGCAGTTCTTC.

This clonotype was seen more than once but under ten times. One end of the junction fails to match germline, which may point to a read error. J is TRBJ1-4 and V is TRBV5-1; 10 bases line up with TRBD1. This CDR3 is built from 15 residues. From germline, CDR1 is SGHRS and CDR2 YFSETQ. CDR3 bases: TGTGCCAGCAGCCCCGGGACAGGGGATGCTGAAAAACTGTTTTTT. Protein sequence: CASSPGTGDAEKLFF.

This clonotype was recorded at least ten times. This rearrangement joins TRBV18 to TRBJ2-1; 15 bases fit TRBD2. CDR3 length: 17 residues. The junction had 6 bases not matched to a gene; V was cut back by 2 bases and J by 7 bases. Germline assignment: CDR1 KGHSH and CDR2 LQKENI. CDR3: CASSPGTSGRFANEQFF. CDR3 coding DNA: TGTGCCAGCTCACCAGGGACTAGCGGGAGGTTTGCGAATGAGCAGTTCTTC.

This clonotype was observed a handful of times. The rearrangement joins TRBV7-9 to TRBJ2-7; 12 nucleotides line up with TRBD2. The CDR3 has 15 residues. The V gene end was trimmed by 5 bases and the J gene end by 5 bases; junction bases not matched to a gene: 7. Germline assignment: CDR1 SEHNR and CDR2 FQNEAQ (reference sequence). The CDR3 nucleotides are TGTGCCAGCAGCAAAAGGACTAGCGGGAACAACGAGCAGTACTTC. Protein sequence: CASSKRTSGNNEQYF.